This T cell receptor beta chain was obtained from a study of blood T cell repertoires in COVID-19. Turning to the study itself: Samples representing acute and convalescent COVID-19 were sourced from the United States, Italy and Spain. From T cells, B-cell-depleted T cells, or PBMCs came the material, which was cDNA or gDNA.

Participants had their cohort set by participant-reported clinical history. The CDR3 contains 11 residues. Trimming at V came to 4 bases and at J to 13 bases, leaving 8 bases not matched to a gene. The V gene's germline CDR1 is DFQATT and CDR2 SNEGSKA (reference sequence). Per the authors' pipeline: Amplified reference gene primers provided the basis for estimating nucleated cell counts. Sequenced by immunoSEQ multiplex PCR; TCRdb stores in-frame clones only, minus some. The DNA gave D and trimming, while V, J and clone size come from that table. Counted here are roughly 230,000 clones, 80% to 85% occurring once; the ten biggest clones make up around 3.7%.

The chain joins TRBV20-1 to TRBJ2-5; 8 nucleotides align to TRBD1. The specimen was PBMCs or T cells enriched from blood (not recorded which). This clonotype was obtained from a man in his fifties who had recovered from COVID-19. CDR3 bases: TGCAGTGCTATGGGACAGGCCAGGGTGTACTTC. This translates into CSAMGQARVYF.